This TCR beta chain was identified in a study of T cells in Graves' hyperthyroidism and ophthalmopathy. Researchers took RNA transcripts and amplified the TCR beta CDR3 regions from them. TCR CDR3 underwent first-round RT-PCR with the HTBI primer set. TCRdb itself ran the multiplex PCR reads through MiXCR, one entry per CDR3 protein. The repertoire holds 250,000 to 400,000 distinct CDR3 sequences, with roughly an eighth as singletons. CDR1 and CDR2 from the germline V gene are DFQATT and SNEGSKA (reference sequence). The CDR3 consists of 13 residues. The ends were cut back, 6 bases at V and 4 bases at J, with 13 bases in the middle.

This chain uses TRBV20-1 with TRBJ1-5; possibly TRBD1 for D (5 bases). The sample consisted of blood. This TCR derives from a woman aged 40 to 50 with Graves' ophthalmopathy. The CDR3 coding sequence is TGCAGTGCCTCCCAGGGCAGAAATCAGCCCCAGCATTTT. Protein sequence: CSASQGRNQPQHF.